This record concerns one T cell receptor beta chain sequence. Its specificity is unknown. In germline, CDR1 is MNHNY, CDR2 SVGAGI (reference sequence). V dropped 4 bases and J dropped 1 base, with 8 bases sitting between them. CDR3 size: 13 residues. This sample was taken from a study of radiation and T cells in renal cell carcinoma. The treatment here: treatment-naive control, cytoreductive nephrectomy. The assay was immunoSEQ multiplex PCR, and TCRdb's table has in-frame clones only and misses some. This table holds 14,000 to 15,000 clones, about three fifths found once. The study's findings and limits: Top 100 clonotypes averaged about 54% in irradiated versus about 43% in nephrectomy-only tumors. Only small tumor regions of about 1 g were sampled. Dominant CDR3 motifs were more common in irradiated tumors than controls.

V usage is TRBV6-6 and J usage is TRBJ2-7; no definite D call. The source of this sequence is a man aged 55 to 69 with renal cell carcinoma. The input for sequencing was tumor tissue, taken from a patient whose treatment was nephrectomy without radiotherapy. CDR3 loop: CASSFGRSYEQYF. In DNA, the CDR3 is TGTGCCAGCAGTTTCGGCCGTTCCTACGAGCAGTACTTC.